These T cell receptor beta chains were read from a single sample in a study of T cell changes during pregnancy in multiple sclerosis. TCRdb's copy holds only in-frame clones and misses some; the assay was immunoSEQ multiplex PCR. Of some 40,000 clones listed, 80% to 90% are singletons. The source was CD4+ T cells from peripheral blood mononuclear cells, collected before pregnancy. The receptor source for this set is a female donor with multiple sclerosis, enrolled in a pregnancy study. CDR3s leave out the opening cysteine and the closing phenylalanine or tryptophan. Fields, in order: V gene, CDR3 length, J gene, CDR3 protein.

V gene: TRBV19
CDR3 length: 16
J gene: TRBJ2-2
CDR3 protein: ASRGLAGGPKSTGELF

V gene: TRBV5-6
CDR3 length: 12
J gene: TRBJ2-7
CDR3 protein: ASSRGQGAIEQY

V gene: TRBV2
CDR3 length: 12
J gene: TRBJ1-3
CDR3 protein: ASRGGASGNTIY

V gene: TRBV5-4
CDR3 length: 12
J gene: TRBJ2-1
CDR3 protein: ASSQGTTYNEQF

V gene: TRBV9
CDR3 length: 12
J gene: TRBJ1-2
CDR3 protein: ASSVQGQDYGYT

V gene: TRBV7-2
CDR3 length: 11
J gene: TRBJ1-5
CDR3 protein: ASTPNAGQPQH

V gene: TRBV6-6
CDR3 length: 13
J gene: TRBJ1-4
CDR3 protein: ASSYLSATNEKLF

V gene: TRBV7-7
CDR3 length: 11
J gene: TRBJ2-5
CDR3 protein: ASSFGAQETQY

V gene: TRBV11-2
CDR3 length: 11
J gene: TRBJ2-5
CDR3 protein: ASTSLAGETQY

V gene: TRBV30
CDR3 length: 12
J gene: TRBJ1-2
CDR3 protein: AWRRVRGRYGYT

V gene: TRBV28
CDR3 length: 15
J gene: TRBJ1-6
CDR3 protein: ASSLSGQPWGSSPLH

V gene: TRBV28
CDR3 length: 13
J gene: TRBJ2-7
CDR3 protein: ASSSPDSLAYEQY

V gene: TRBV23-1
CDR3 length: 12
J gene: TRBJ2-5
CDR3 protein: ASSQSPVQETQY

V gene: TRBV25-1
CDR3 length: 10
J gene: TRBJ2-5
CDR3 protein: ASNRGQETQY

V gene: TRBV7-2
CDR3 length: 11
J gene: TRBJ1-2
CDR3 protein: ASSPAGYAGYT

V gene: TRBV7-2
CDR3 length: 13
J gene: TRBJ2-1
CDR3 protein: ASSLAPGGWSEQF

V gene: TRBV6-6
CDR3 length: 12
J gene: TRBJ2-5
CDR3 protein: ASRVAGTLETQY

V gene: TRBV20-1
CDR3 length: 7
J gene: TRBJ2-5
CDR3 protein: SAREAQY

V gene: TRBV5-1
CDR3 length: 14
J gene: TRBJ2-7
CDR3 protein: ASRQAPSGGADEQY

V gene: TRBV28
CDR3 length: 10
J gene: TRBJ1-2
CDR3 protein: ASTPVGYGYT

V gene: TRBV6-1
CDR3 length: 13
J gene: TRBJ1-1
CDR3 protein: ASSPGQGPNTEAF

V gene: TRBV6-6
CDR3 length: 12
J gene: TRBJ2-5
CDR3 protein: ASSSSSGQETQY

V gene: TRBV6-5
CDR3 length: 11
J gene: TRBJ2-7
CDR3 protein: ASSYSPSGEQY

V gene: TRBV11-2
CDR3 length: 11
J gene: TRBJ2-5
CDR3 protein: ASSLALEETQY

V gene: TRBV7-9
CDR3 length: 13
J gene: TRBJ2-1
CDR3 protein: ASSLGSGGYNEQF

V gene: TRBV5-1
CDR3 length: 12
J gene: TRBJ1-4
CDR3 protein: ASRPGQGNEKLF

V gene: TRBV29-1
CDR3 length: 11
J gene: TRBJ2-3
CDR3 protein: SVESRFTDTQY

V gene: TRBV19
CDR3 length: 15
J gene: TRBJ2-6
CDR3 protein: ASSKGHQFSGANVLT

V gene: TRBV15
CDR3 length: 13
J gene: TRBJ1-1
CDR3 protein: ATSSIIGENTEAF

V gene: TRBV7-6
CDR3 length: 9
J gene: TRBJ2-1
CDR3 protein: ASGPYNEQF

V gene: TRBV19
CDR3 length: 12
J gene: TRBJ1-4
CDR3 protein: ASSFDRENGKLF

V gene: TRBV6-1
CDR3 length: 13
J gene: TRBJ2-1
CDR3 protein: ASSAQGAYYNEQF

V gene: TRBV7-9
CDR3 length: 12
J gene: TRBJ1-2
CDR3 protein: ASSTTGTGSGYT

V gene: TRBV5-6
CDR3 length: 15
J gene: TRBJ1-1
CDR3 protein: ASSLVPPHRSNTEAF

V gene: TRBV19
CDR3 length: 13
J gene: TRBJ2-5
CDR3 protein: ASSRLAGGQETQY

V gene: TRBV4-3
CDR3 length: 13
J gene: TRBJ1-4
CDR3 protein: ASSQAGGGNEKLF

V gene: TRBV5-4
CDR3 length: 12
J gene: TRBJ2-5
CDR3 protein: ASSHRDNQETQY

V gene: TRBV2
CDR3 length: 10
J gene: TRBJ2-5
CDR3 protein: ATGQVQETQY

V gene: TRBV2
CDR3 length: 10
J gene: TRBJ2-1
CDR3 protein: ASSWDSPKQF

V gene: TRBV4-1
CDR3 length: 13
J gene: TRBJ2-3
CDR3 protein: ASSLSGGAGDTQY

V gene: TRBV14
CDR3 length: 10
J gene: TRBJ2-7
CDR3 protein: ASSRGSREQY

V gene: TRBV5-1
CDR3 length: 12
J gene: TRBJ1-1
CDR3 protein: ASSPGGWNTEAF

V gene: TRBV18
CDR3 length: 14
J gene: TRBJ2-1
CDR3 protein: ASSPRTSGAGNEQF

V gene: TRBV19
CDR3 length: 12
J gene: TRBJ1-2
CDR3 protein: ASSIGGQGSGYT

V gene: TRBV9
CDR3 length: 12
J gene: TRBJ1-4
CDR3 protein: ASSGQTTNEKLF

V gene: TRBV15
CDR3 length: 15
J gene: TRBJ1-2
CDR3 protein: ATSRGGDGVLTYGYT

V gene: TRBV15
CDR3 length: 11
J gene: TRBJ1-1
CDR3 protein: ATSAQGNTEAF

V gene: TRBV5-1
CDR3 length: 14
J gene: TRBJ2-1
CDR3 protein: ASSLWSRGGRGEQF

V gene: TRBV4-3
CDR3 length: 14
J gene: TRBJ2-1
CDR3 protein: ASSQDGGTHYNEQF

V gene: TRBV5-5
CDR3 length: 12
J gene: TRBJ2-1
CDR3 protein: ASSLGLANNEQF

V gene: TRBV9
CDR3 length: 12
J gene: TRBJ1-1
CDR3 protein: ASTRGGFNTEAF

V gene: TRBV5-4
CDR3 length: 12
J gene: TRBJ2-3
CDR3 protein: ASSSKASSDTQY